Here is one TCR beta chain with its context. What it recognizes is unknown. These data belong to a study of CD8+ T cells in alopecia areata. The study, taken as a whole, reports: In scalp, tofacitinib significantly decreased clonality and expanded CD8+ clones among the top 100. Normal scalp showed lower clonality than lesional scalp, especially alopecia totalis/universalis.

V was clipped by 2 bases and J by 0 bases, with 7 bases between them. CDR1 is MDHEN, CDR2 SYDVKM, per germline. The CDR3 extends over 15 amino acids. Treatment meaning: oral pan-JAK inhibitor, 5-10 mg twice daily. From alopecia areata patients, lesional scalp punch biopsies and peripheral blood were collected. It was cDNA, reverse transcribed from extracted RNA, that served as the sequencing template. Sequenced by immunoSEQ multiplex PCR; TCRdb stores in-frame clones only, minus some. The table lists fewer than 8,000 clones, 60% to 75% of them singletons. The rearrangement uses TRBV28 and TRBJ2-2; D possibly matches TRBD1 or TRBD2 (5 bases each). The receptor comes from a human donor with alopecia areata. The sequences come from skin, collected at week 4, from a patient treated with tofacitinib. CDR3 coding DNA: TGTGCCAGCAGTTTACCGGGGCCGAACACCGGGGAGCTGTTTTTT. Translating it yields CASSLPGPNTGELFF.